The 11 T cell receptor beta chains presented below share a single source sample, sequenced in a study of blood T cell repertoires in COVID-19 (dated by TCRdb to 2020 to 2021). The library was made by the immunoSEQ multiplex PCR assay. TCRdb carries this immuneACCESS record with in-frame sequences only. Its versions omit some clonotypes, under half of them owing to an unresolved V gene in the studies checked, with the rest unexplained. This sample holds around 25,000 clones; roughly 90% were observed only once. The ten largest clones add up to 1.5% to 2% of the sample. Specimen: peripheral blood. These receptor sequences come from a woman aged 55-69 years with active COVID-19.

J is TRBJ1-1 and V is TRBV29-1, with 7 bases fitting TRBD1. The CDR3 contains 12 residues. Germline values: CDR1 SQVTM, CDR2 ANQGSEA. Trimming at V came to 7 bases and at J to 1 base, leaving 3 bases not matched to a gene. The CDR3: CSAWTGNTEAFF. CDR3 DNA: TGCAGCGCCTGGACAGGGAACACTGAAGCTTTCTTT. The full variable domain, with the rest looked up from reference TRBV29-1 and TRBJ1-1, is SAVISQKPSRDICQRGTSLTIQCQVDSQVTMMFWYRQQPGQSLTLIATANQGSEATYESGFVIDKFPISRPNLTFSTLTVSNMSPEDSSIYLCSAWTGNTEAFFGQGTRLTVV.

CDR3 loop: CASSLAGGTSGYEQYF. CDR3 nucleotide sequence: TGTGCCAGCAGCTTGGCCGGGGGGACTAGCGGCTACGAGCAGTACTTC. J is TRBJ2-7 and V is TRBV5-5; 11 bases map to TRBD2. Germline trimming cut 0 bases from V and 3 bases from J; bases unmatched to any gene: 5. The CDR3 extends over 16 amino acids. Germline CDR1 and CDR2: SGHKS and YYEKEE (reference sequence).

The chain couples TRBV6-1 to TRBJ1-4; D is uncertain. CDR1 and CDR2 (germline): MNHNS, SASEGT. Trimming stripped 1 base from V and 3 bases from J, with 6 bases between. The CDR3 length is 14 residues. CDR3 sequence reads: CASSEVGANEKLFF. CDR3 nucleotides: TGTGCCAGCAGTGAAGTCGGTGCTAATGAAAAACTGTTTTTT.

CDR3 nucleotides: TGTGCCAGCAGTTACCGGGGGAATGCCCCCAATGAGCAGTTCTTC. Its translation is CASSYRGNAPNEQFF. The rearrangement uses TRBV6-2 or TRBV6-3 and TRBJ2-1, with D perhaps matching TRBD2 (6 bases). CDR3 length: 15 residues. Trimming pared 2 bases from V and 6 bases from J, leaving 14 bases between. Germline loops: CDR1 MNHEY, CDR2 SVGEGT.

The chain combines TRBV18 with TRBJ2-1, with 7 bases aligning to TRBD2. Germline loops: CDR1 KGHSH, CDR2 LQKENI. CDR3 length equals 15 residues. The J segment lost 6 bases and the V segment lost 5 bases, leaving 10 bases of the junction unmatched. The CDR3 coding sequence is TGTGCCAGCTCATCCCCGACTAGCAAGGGCAATGAGCAGTTCTTC. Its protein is CASSSPTSKGNEQFF. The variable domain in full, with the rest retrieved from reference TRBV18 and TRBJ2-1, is NAGVMQNPRHLVRRRGQEARLRCSPMKGHSHVYWYRQLPEEGLKFMVYLQKENIIDESGMPKERFSAEFPKEGPSILRIQQVVRGDSAAYFCASSSPTSKGNEQFFGPGTRLTVL.

The CDR3 nucleotides read TGTGCCAGCAGTTTTCGGGGGAGGGCTGAAGCTTTCTTT. Residues: CASSFRGRAEAFF. The chain links TRBV12-3 or TRBV12-4 to TRBJ1-1; tentatively, D is TRBD1 (5 bases). V was clipped by 3 bases and J by 6 bases, with 11 bases between them. CDR3 size: 13 residues.

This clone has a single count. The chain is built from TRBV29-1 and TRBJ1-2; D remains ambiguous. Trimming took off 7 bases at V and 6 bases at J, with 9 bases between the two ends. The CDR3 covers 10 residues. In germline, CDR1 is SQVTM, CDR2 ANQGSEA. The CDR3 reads CSAHHDGYTF. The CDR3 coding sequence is TGCAGCGCACATCATGATGGCTACACCTTC.

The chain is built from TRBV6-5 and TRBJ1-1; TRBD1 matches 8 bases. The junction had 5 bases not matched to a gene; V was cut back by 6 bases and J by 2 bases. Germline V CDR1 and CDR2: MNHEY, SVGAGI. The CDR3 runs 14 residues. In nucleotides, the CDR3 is TGTGCCAGCAGAAGACAGGGGCTCAACACTGAAGCTTTCTTT. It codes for CASRRQGLNTEAFF.

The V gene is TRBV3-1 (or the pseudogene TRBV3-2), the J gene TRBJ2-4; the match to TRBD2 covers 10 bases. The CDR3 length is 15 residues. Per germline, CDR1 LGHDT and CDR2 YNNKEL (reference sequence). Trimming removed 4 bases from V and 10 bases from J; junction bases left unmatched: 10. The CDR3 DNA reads TGTGCCAGCAGCCGCCTAGCGGGAGTGAAGGGAATTCAGTACTTC. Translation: CASSRLAGVKGIQYF.

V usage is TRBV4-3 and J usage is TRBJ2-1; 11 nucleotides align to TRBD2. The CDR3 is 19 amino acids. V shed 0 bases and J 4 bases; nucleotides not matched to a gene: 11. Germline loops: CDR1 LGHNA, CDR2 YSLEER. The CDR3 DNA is TGCGCCAGCAGCCAAGAATTGTGGCTAGCGGGAGGCTTTTACAATGAGCAGTTCTTC. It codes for CASSQELWLAGGFYNEQFF.

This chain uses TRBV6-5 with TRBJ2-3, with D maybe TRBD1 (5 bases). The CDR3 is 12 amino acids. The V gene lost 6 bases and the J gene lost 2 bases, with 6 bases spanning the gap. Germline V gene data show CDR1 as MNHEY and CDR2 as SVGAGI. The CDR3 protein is CASRGDTDTQYF. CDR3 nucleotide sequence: TGTGCCAGCAGAGGGGACACAGATACGCAGTATTTT.